The present TCR beta chain was sequenced within a study of T cell responses to AZD1222 COVID-19 vaccine. Overall study results and limits: Repertoires were obtained solely post-peak T cell response. Unmutated variant regions are reportedly targeted by nearly half of spike-specific TCRs. Following two doses of AZD1222, Spike-specific TCR breadth and depth rose.

CDR3 length: 12 residues. Germline values: CDR1 LGHNT, CDR2 FRNRAP. V dropped 3 bases and J dropped 4 bases, with 6 bases sitting between them. A note on this clone: The target antigen is unknown.

Clones were sequenced by immunoSEQ multiplex PCR, and TCRdb holds only the in-frame ones, with some missing. The sample has 150,000 to 200,000 clones; just over 90% are singletons. The rearrangement joins TRBV12-5 to TRBJ1-1; D unresolved. This receptor was taken from an adult who received the AZD1222 COVID-19 vaccine. The starting material was peripheral blood, obtained 28 days after the second AZD1222 dose. The CDR3 here is CASGFELTEAFF. The CDR3 nucleotides read TGTGCTAGTGGTTTTGAGCTCACTGAAGCTTTCTTT.